Each of the 11 T cell receptor beta chains below was sequenced from the same sample in a study of cytomegalovirus exposure and HLA in healthy donors. Amplification used 60 Vbeta primers and 13 Jbeta primers. Using immunoSEQ multiplex PCR, the repertoire was profiled, and TCRdb retains in-frame clones only, with some absent. There are approximately 140,000 clones in the sample; around four fifths occur only once, and approximately 2.1% lies in the top ten. Sequencing was carried out using PBMCs. Receptor source: a young man in good health and CMV-seronegative.

The chain carries TRBV4-2 and TRBJ1-2, with TRBD1 matching 8 bases. Germline CDR1 reads LGHNA; CDR2 reads YNFKEQ. There are 16 residues in the CDR3. V gave up 2 bases and J gave up 5 bases; unmatched junction bases: 10. DNA of the CDR3: TGTGCCAGCAGCCAAATACACAAGACAGGGGATTATGGCTACACCTTC. Amino acid sequence: CASSQIHKTGDYGYTF.

The gene calls are TRBV14 and TRBJ2-5; a weak D match, TRBD2 (5 bases). The CDR3 has 16 residues. Trimming stripped 4 bases from V and 1 base from J, with 16 bases between. Per germline, CDR1 SGHDN and CDR2 FVKESK. CDR3 in DNA: TGTGCCAGCAGCCTCTTCGGACGGAGGAGCCAAGAGACCCAGTACTTC. This codes for CASSLFGRRSQETQYF.

Many counts were recorded for this clone. The J gene is TRBJ2-7, the V gene TRBV4-1; 8 bases fit TRBD2. The germline CDR1 and CDR2 sequences are MGHRA and YSYEKL. J gave up 6 bases and V 3 bases, and 10 bases lay outside the gene matches. The length of the CDR3 is 15 residues. CDR3 sequence (DNA): TGCGCCAGCAGCCAGAACGGGGGGGCCTTATCCGAGCAGTACTTC. Its protein product is CASSQNGGALSEQYF.

The V and J genes are TRBV5-4 and TRBJ2-7, with D tentatively TRBD2 (6 bases). CDR3 size: 15 residues. The V gene's germline CDR1 is SGHNT and CDR2 YYREEE (reference sequence). Trimming left V 0 bases short and J 2 bases short, with 12 bases between. The CDR3 sequence is CASSLGGGAPYEQYF. CDR3 DNA sequence: TGTGCCAGCAGCTTGGGTGGCGGGGCGCCCTACGAGCAGTACTTC.

The rearrangement joins TRBV19 to TRBJ1-5, with D hard to call. The ends were cut back, 5 bases at V and 3 bases at J, with 14 bases in the middle. This CDR3 is built from 15 residues. Germline lookup yields CDR1 LNHDA and CDR2 SQIVND (reference sequence). The chain's CDR3 is CASSSDSVVNQPQHF. The CDR3 DNA sequence: TGTGCCAGTAGTTCCGACTCCGTGGTCAATCAGCCCCAGCATTTT.

The genes are TRBV12-5 and TRBJ1-2, with 7 bases that match TRBD1. The length of the CDR3 is 16 residues. Germline CDR1 and CDR2: LGHNT and FRNRAP. Trimming at V came to 5 bases and at J to 6 bases, leaving 15 bases not matched to a gene. This CDR3 is CASGPPGQADLHGYTF. CDR3 DNA: TGTGCTAGTGGTCCCCCAGGACAGGCGGACCTACATGGCTACACCTTC.

The genes are TRBV4-2 and TRBJ2-7, with D uncertain. CDR1 is LGHNA and CDR2 is YNFKEQ in the germline V gene. This CDR3 is 14 amino acids long. The V and J ends lost 0 bases and 2 bases respectively, with 8 bases between them. The CDR3 here is CASSQDGTTYEQYF. CDR3 bases: TGTGCCAGCAGCCAAGATGGCACGACCTACGAGCAGTACTTC.

The J gene is TRBJ1-3, the V gene TRBV18, with 8 bases fitting TRBD1. CDR3 size: 16 residues. Germline V CDR1 and CDR2: KGHSH, LQKENI. J lost 4 bases, V lost 3 bases, and 8 bases had no gene match. The CDR3 region is CASSPNGQGAGNTIYF. The CDR3, as DNA: TGTGCCAGCTCACCCAACGGACAGGGTGCAGGAAACACCATATATTTT.

The rearrangement links TRBV28 to TRBJ2-7; 7 bases line up with TRBD1. V was clipped by 8 bases and J by 3 bases; unmatched bases: 7. The germline V gene has CDR1 MDHEN and CDR2 SYDVKM. The CDR3 loop spans 13 amino acids. The CDR3 DNA sequence: TGTGCCAGCGGGCCCGACAGGGTCTACGAGCAGTACTTC. Its protein is CASGPDRVYEQYF.

This clone was seen just once. V is TRBV28 and J is TRBJ1-1; 9 positions match TRBD1. The CDR3 totals 15 residues. V shed 2 bases, J shed 1 base, and the junction held 2 bases outside the gene matches. CDR1 is MDHEN, CDR2 SYDVKM, per germline. The CDR3 nucleotides are TGTGCCAGCAGTTTAGGGACAGGGAGGAACACTGAAGCTTTCTTT. The encoded protein is CASSLGTGRNTEAFF.

This chain uses TRBV28 with TRBJ2-7; D uncertain. V was trimmed by 5 bases and J by 2 bases, leaving 4 bases between them. Germline loops: CDR1 MDHEN, CDR2 SYDVKM. This CDR3 has 11 residues. The CDR3 region has the DNA TGTGCCAGCAGTCCAGCCTACGAGCAGTACTTC. Amino acids: CASSPAYEQYF.